This T cell receptor (beta chain) was sequenced in a study of blood T cell repertoires in COVID-19. Study information: Researchers got acute and convalescent COVID-19 samples from the United States, Italy and Spain. The analysed material was cDNA or gDNA that came from T cells, B-cell-depleted T cells, or PBMCs.

This CDR3 is 14 amino acids long. J gave up 3 bases and V 5 bases, and 8 bases lay outside the gene matches. CDR1 SQVTM and CDR2 ANQGSEA come from the germline V gene. Categorization into cohorts depended on clinical history that participants reported. Assay: immunoSEQ multiplex PCR; the TCRdb copy retains only in-frame clones and omits some. Among over 110,000 clones, roughly 83% were seen once, and the ten largest hold less than 7%. The TCR was taken from a middle-aged man with acute COVID-19. V usage is TRBV29-1 and J usage is TRBJ2-7; 9 bases are a match to TRBD1. The sequenced sample consisted of PBMCs or T cells enriched from blood (not recorded which). This CDR3 is CSVRGTGYGYEQYF. CDR3 nucleotides: TGCAGCGTTCGAGGGACAGGGTATGGCTACGAGCAGTACTTC.